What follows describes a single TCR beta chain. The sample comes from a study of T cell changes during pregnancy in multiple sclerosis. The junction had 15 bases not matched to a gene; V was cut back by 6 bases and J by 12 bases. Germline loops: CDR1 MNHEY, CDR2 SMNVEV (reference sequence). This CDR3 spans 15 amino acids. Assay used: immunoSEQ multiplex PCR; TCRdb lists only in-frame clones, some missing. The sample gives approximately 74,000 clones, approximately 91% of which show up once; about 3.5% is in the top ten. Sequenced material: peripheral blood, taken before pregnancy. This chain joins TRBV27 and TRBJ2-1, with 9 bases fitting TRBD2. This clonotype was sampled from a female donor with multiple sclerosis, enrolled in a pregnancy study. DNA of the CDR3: TGTGCCAGCAGGCCTGCCGGGCGGGAGGGCCGGGGGCAGTTCTTC. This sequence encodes CASRPAGREGRGQFF.